These T cell receptor beta chains were read from a single sample in a study of T cells after yellow fever vaccination. TCRdb independently ran MiXCR on the 5' RACE reads; one entry per CDR3 protein. Here the sample spans about 320,000 distinct CDR3 sequences, around 4.5% being singletons. The source material was PBMCs, sampled 15 days after the yellow fever booster vaccination. These receptors all stem from a man aged 18 to 30 who received the YFV17D yellow fever vaccine. Both conserved end residues are part of each CDR3. Each record gives: V gene, CDR3 protein.

V: TRBV6-2/TRBV6-3; CDR3: CASITRGARYNEQFF
V: TRBV20-1; CDR3: CSAVGTERDTQYF
V: TRBV12-3/TRBV12-4; CDR3: CASSLETGTEKETQYF
V: TRBV20-1; CDR3: CSAPGPRGSNPEAFF
V: TRBV7-2; CDR3: CASSLAFLNTEAFF
V: TRBV20-1; CDR3: CSVNRDNTEAFF
V: TRBV5-1; CDR3: CASSQGQGSTDTQYF
V: TRBV7-9; CDR3: CASSFRQAGTYNSPLHF
V: TRBV7-9; CDR3: CASSLRDTYNEQFF
V: TRBV27; CDR3: CASSLRGLNEQFF
V: TRBV7-2; CDR3: CASSIGTGSGETQYF
V: TRBV12-3/TRBV12-4; CDR3: CASSLHTGNTEALF
V: TRBV3-1; CDR3: CASIGRGTGGEKLFF
V: TRBV18; CDR3: CASSPDSLGNIQYF
V: TRBV15; CDR3: CATSVFSGNTIYF
V: TRBV5-1; CDR3: CASSLGLAGVTPYNEQFF
V: TRBV5-1; CDR3: CASSLEGQAFF
V: TRBV21-1; CDR3: CASSKELTGRSEKLFF
V: TRBV6-6; CDR3: CASSPPNQGSNSPLHF
V: TRBV20-1; CDR3: CSASGWGGRNEQFF
V: TRBV7-6; CDR3: CASSLRTGSDNEQFF
V: TRBV7-3; CDR3: CASSLFGQGVTGELFF
V: TRBV7-9; CDR3: CASSLDSKHEQFF
V: TRBV4-3; CDR3: CASSQEALERNTIYF
V: TRBV30; CDR3: CAWSAGASGGVGDTQYF
V: TRBV5-1; CDR3: CASSLATITDTQYF
V: TRBV20-1; CDR3: CSATRLAGGATPHNEQFF
V: TRBV12-3/TRBV12-4; CDR3: CASKTGQGAQPQHF
V: TRBV24-1; CDR3: CATRQGSVGTQYF
V: TRBV9; CDR3: CASSVAAGRENEKLFF
V: TRBV18; CDR3: CASSPDSDSRAQPQHF
V: TRBV20-1; CDR3: CSARDGFTRTDTQYF
V: TRBV12-3/TRBV12-4; CDR3: CASRGGGLNQPQHF
V: TRBV5-5; CDR3: CASSGGQLGPANTGELFF
V: TRBV20-1; CDR3: CSARDPSGSTYEQYF
V: TRBV5-1; CDR3: CASSFSSGGALGEQYF
V: TRBV12-3/TRBV12-4; CDR3: CASSFGRYGYTF
V: TRBV12-3/TRBV12-4; CDR3: CASSLRRAGNQPQHF
V: TRBV7-3; CDR3: CASSLSGTSSGETQYF
V: TRBV27; CDR3: CASSLIAWDEQFF
V: TRBV12-3/TRBV12-4; CDR3: CASNTGGYEQYF